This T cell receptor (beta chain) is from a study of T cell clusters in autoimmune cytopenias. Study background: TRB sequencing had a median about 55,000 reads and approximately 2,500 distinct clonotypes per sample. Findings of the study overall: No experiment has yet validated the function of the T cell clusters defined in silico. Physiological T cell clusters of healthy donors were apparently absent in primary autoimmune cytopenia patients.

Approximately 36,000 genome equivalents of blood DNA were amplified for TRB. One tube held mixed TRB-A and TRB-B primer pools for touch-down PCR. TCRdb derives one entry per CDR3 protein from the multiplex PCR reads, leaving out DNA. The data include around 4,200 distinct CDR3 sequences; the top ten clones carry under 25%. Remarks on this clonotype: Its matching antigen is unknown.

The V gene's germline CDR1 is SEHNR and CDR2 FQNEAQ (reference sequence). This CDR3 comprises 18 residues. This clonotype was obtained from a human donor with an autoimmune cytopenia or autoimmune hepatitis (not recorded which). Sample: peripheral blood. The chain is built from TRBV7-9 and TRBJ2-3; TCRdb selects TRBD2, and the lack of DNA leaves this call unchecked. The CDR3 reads CASSLGLAGGPGTDTQYF. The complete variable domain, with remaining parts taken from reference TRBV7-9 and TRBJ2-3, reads DTGVSQNPRHKITKRGQNVTFRCDPISEHNRLYWYRQTLGQGPEFLTYFQNEAQLEKSRLLSDRFSAERPKGSFSTLEIQRTEQGDSAMYLCASSLGLAGGPGTDTQYFGPGTRLTVL.